This T cell receptor beta chain was found in a study of cytomegalovirus exposure and HLA in healthy donors (dated 2017 in TCRdb). Notes on the research overall: According to an earlier analysis of 587 of the donors, 150 million to 200 million T cells yielded 90 million to 130 million unique TCR beta sequences and 276 Gb of sequence data. Along with the approximately 650-subject first cohort, a separate validation cohort of 120 different subjects was used. The study combined high-throughput TCR immunosequencing, statistical association of individual TCRs with disease status, and machine learning to predict cytomegalovirus infection status. Of the approximately 400 genotyped donors, around 81% fell in the genetic ancestry cluster associated with self-reported Caucasian donors. Roughly 5 DR-DQ haplotypes were handled as single units for association and clustering, since linkage in the cohort was strong. An earlier analysis of 587 of the donors used high-throughput TCR beta sequencing to judge whether each TCR beta V gene segment behaved as functional or pseudogenic. Typing coverage varied by locus: 629-630 donors for A, B, C, DRB1 and DQB1; under 550 for DQA1; approximately 570 for DPA1; approximately 450 for DPB1. In the later analysis, no new phenotypic data were used to find candidate immune exposures; instead, reliance was placed on TCR beta sequences and their occurrence across donors. An early release that covered about 640 HLA-typed donors contained about 300 gigabases of sequencing data and 70 million to 100 million unique TCR sequences. Donor age, sex, ethnicity and CMV serostatus were collected together with the repertoire data. Genome-wide SNP genotypes for about 55% of the roughly 670 donors were used in a later genetic analysis, which treated that subset as a discovery cohort. Among around 400 genotyped donors of the cohort, an average of approximately 240,000 unique TCR beta nucleotide sequences were sequenced per donor, roughly a sixth of them non-productive. The study used immunosequencing to profile the T cell repertoires of under 700 subjects and linked those repertoires to cytomegalovirus serostatus. Class I and class II HLA loci were covered by the typing at four-digit resolution. The study was designed to test whether signatures of past pathogen exposure could be identified by cataloging public T cell receptors. All discovery cohort repertoires had been generated on a single sequencing platform. In a later analysis, previously published TCR beta repertoires from fewer than 750 donors were re-analyzed and high-resolution HLA genotyping was added so that TCR occurrence patterns could be studied. Summary of the overall study and its limitations: The authors suggested that the approach could potentially be generalized to other disease states and immunological phenotypes. Because HLA typing was unavailable for some donors at each locus, only the typed subset was used in association tests. Compared with the roughly 600-donor mean, donors in an Asian-associated ancestry cluster had fewer N-insertions in productive TCRs, according to a later genetic analysis. CMV serostatus was the only immune exposure information available for the cohort. In both the original and validation cohorts, the classifier was reported to diagnose cytomegalovirus status with high specificity and sensitivity. A further reported finding was that TCR beta sequences accurately predicted the HLA-A and HLA-B alleles for most subjects in the first cohort. A later analysis found that most CMV-associated TCR beta chains appeared HLA-restricted, with HLA associations seemingly driven largely by CMV exposure. Across donors, most TCR sequences were observed very rarely, whereas some public TCRs were present in many individuals. In a later analysis, HLA-associated TCR beta chains were found to be more clonally expanded and to have lower generation probabilities than equally common non-associated chains. In vitro tests confirmed that three of the cytomegalovirus-associated TCR beta chains recognize cytomegalovirus antigens. The earlier analysis of approximately 540 of the donors excluded seventeen rarely observed V segments, including chromosome 9 orphons, because counts were too low. In a later analysis, 16,951 TCR beta sequences were associated with specific HLA alleles at a false discovery rate of 0.05. The cohort was sequenced for TCR beta chains only, and without alpha or paired-chain data the features that could be detected were limited. Sequencing depth was assumed to be roughly uniform across donors in the presence/absence analyses, though that assumption may not hold. A later analysis reported that several top co-occurrence clusters appeared linked to parvovirus B19, influenza, CMV and Epstein-Barr virus. When HLA alleles, especially DR and DQ, strongly co-occurred, TCR associations were difficult to assign to individual alleles. According to a later analysis, TCR association rates differed among HLA loci, with DRB1 alleles showing the most associated TCRs and HLA-C alleles showing the fewest. A cluster of highly shared sequence variants was judged likely to represent a technical artifact of the sequencing pipeline. Linkage disequilibrium might explain the correlated functional status among segregating V segments, but an unknown experimental factor could not be ruled out. The 87-base-pair reads could not distinguish some IMGT-functional V segments, including TRBV6-2 and TRBV6-3, so those segments were excluded. In a later genetic analysis, a missense DCLRE1C variant was associated with V-gene and J-gene trimming of TCR beta chains, and the association was replicated in an independent cohort. In the study, approximately 160 TCR beta chains were listed as associated with cytomegalovirus. In an earlier analysis of around 500 of the donors, most TCR beta V segments appeared in productive rearrangements about 90% or about 30% of the time, broadly matching IMGT annotations.

In total, just over 650 healthy bone marrow donors made up the cohort. All cohort members were sampled while nominally healthy, although unrecorded immune exposures were likely present. The donor was CMV seropositive and was included in the group of 270 or so seropositive cohort members. A peripheral blood sample was provided by each donor, and peripheral blood mononuclear cells were used for TCR beta sequencing. Genomic DNA was extracted from the blood cell samples with the Qiagen DNeasy Blood Extraction Kit. Libraries were made using the immunoSEQ multiplex PCR assay. The multiplex PCR relied on a mix of 60 forward primers for TCR Vbeta segments and 13 reverse primers for TCR Jbeta segments. The CDR3 region of rearranged TCR beta genes was amplified from genomic DNA with a multiplex PCR assay. Amplified TCR beta libraries were sequenced as 87-base-pair reads on the Illumina HiSeq System. In the authors' own workflow: Across the 670 or so repertoires, a later analysis counted 60 million to 90 million unique TCR beta chains, roughly 11 million of which were shared by at least two donors. A nearest-neighbor algorithm error-corrected the raw reads and collapsed the reads into unique sequences, merging closely related sequences to remove PCR and sequencing errors. Alignment of CDR3 sequences to IMGT reference sequences was used to assign V, D and J gene segments. For a sequence to be retained, a match of at least six nucleotides to both a V gene segment and a J gene segment was required. A rearrangement was called productive if the CDR3 had no stop codons and remained in frame with V and J, and every other rearrangement was called non-productive. Following IMGT convention, CDR3 was defined as the stretch from the second conserved V-encoded cysteine to the conserved J-encoded phenylalanine. Sequences without an unambiguous match to a single V gene segment were excluded from the earlier analysis of 500 to 700 of the donors. An earlier analysis of just under 600 of the donors called V segments functional above 56.7% productive rearrangements and segregating when the between-donor standard deviation exceeded 5%. A statistical classification framework was built for diagnosing cytomegalovirus status from the catalog of TCR beta chain sequences. A later analysis assigned V and J genes by comparing TCR nucleotide sequences with IMGT/GENE-DB human TR gene sequences. A later analysis assigned CDR3 sequences and most-parsimonious VDJ recombination scenarios with the TCRdist pipeline. A later analysis defined each TCR beta chain by its CDR3 amino acid sequence plus V-gene family, and excluded reads lacking a unique V-gene family. As a way to deal with suspected cross-contamination and a sequencing artifact, a later analysis dropped 450 to 600 nucleotide sequences that were highly shared and had low generation probability. In a later analysis, a clonal expansion index for each public chain was calculated from normalized within-repertoire ranks of inferred template counts. In a later analysis, generation probabilities were computed with a VDJ recombination model fitted to out-of-frame rearrangements, and the resulting probabilities were checked against IGoR. In a later analysis, hypergeometric tests were used to score TCR-TCR, TCR-HLA and TCR-CMV co-occurrence, with a repertoire-size bias correction applied to TCR pairs. In a later analysis, false discovery rates were estimated by permuting HLA or CMV assignments 20 times. In a later analysis, co-occurring TCRs were grouped with DBSCAN, and TCRdist sequence similarity was added when clustering was performed within HLA-allele-positive subsets. For co-occurrence clustering, repertoires with fewer than 30,000 or more than 120,000 public chains were excluded, along with four to six repertoires with anomalous nucleotide sharing. As stored in TCRdb, this immuneACCESS dataset retains in-frame rearrangements with V and J assigned. A fraction of the clones does not appear; measured against another copy, unresolved V genes explain less than half of the discrepancy, and the remainder lacks a known reason. V and J calls and clone size are copied from that table; D and trimming were computed from the DNA. The sample table holds under 150,000 clones, of which roughly 80% were seen once. Around 6.7% of the sample is taken by the ten largest.

Reading from cysteine to phenylalanine, the CDR3 counts 14 amino acids. This entry keeps only the CDR3 DNA: 42 bases, framed from base 1. Relative to germline, V is 1 base shorter and J is 5 bases shorter, with 8 bases between their ends. Based on the germline V gene, the CDR1 and CDR2 sequences are SNHLY and FYNNEI. In regard to this clone: Its recognized antigen is unknown. No clone much larger than this one lies a single base away; base qualities are absent.

The specimen sequenced was PBMCs. This receptor was obtained from a woman in her thirties or forties in good health and CMV-seropositive. Recombination connected TRBV2 to TRBJ2-2, with the D gene too uncertain to name. In nucleotides, the sequence is TGTGCCAGCAGTGAAGACCTAACGACCGGGGAGCTGTTTTTT. Translated, this is CASSEDLTTGELFF. Joined to the reference TRBV2 and TRBJ2-2 proteins, this CDR3 gives the full variable domain: EPEVTQTPSHQVTQMGQEVILRCVPISNHLYFYWYRQILGQKVEFLVSFYNNEISEKSEIFDDQFSVERPDGSNFTLKIRSTKLEDSAMYFCASSEDLTTGELFFGEGSRLTVL.